This T cell receptor beta chain was captured by sequencing in a study of CD8+ T cells in alopecia areata. Study context: Those patients who were treated received oral tofacitinib, which was given at 5 to 10 mg twice daily for moderate-to-severe alopecia areata. Study-level findings and limits: As there was one nonresponder, how baseline CD8+ expansion relates to response remains uncertain.

Stated treatment: oral pan-JAK inhibitor, 5-10 mg twice daily. Sorted populations comprised CD4+ and CD8+ T cells obtained from PBMCs. V shed 6 bases and J shed 2 bases, with 11 bases lying between them. Germline CDR1 and CDR2: MNHEY and SVGAGI. The CDR3 has 13 amino acids. RNA was extracted and reverse transcribed into cDNA as the sequencing template. The table came from immunoSEQ multiplex PCR; TCRdb's copy has only in-frame clones and leaves some out. The table lists some 170,000 clones, 58% of them singletons. On this clone itself: Its target is unknown.

The material was CD4+ T cells sorted from blood, obtained at approximately week 61, from a patient treated with tofacitinib. The source is a human donor with alopecia areata. The chain joins TRBV6-5 to TRBJ2-7; TRBD1 is a possible D gene (6 bases). For the CDR3, the DNA is TGTGCCAGCAGCGAACACAGGGCCTACGAGCAGTACTTC. Amino acid sequence: CASSEHRAYEQYF.